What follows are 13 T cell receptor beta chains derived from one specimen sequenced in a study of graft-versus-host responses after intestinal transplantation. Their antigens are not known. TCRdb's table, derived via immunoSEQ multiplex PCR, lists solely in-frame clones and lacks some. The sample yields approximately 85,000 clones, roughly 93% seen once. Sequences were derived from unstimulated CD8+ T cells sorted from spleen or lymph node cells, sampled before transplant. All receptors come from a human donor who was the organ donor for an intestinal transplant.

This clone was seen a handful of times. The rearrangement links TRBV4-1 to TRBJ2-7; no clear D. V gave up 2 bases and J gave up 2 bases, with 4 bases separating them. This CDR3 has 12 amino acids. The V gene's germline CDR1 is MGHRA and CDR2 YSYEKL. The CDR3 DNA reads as TGCGCCAGCAGCCAATCGGCCTACGAGCAGTACTTC. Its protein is CASSQSAYEQYF.

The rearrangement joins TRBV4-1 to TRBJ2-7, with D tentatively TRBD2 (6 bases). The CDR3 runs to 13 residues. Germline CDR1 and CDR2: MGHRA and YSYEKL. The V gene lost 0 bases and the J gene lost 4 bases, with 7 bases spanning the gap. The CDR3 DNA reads TGCGCCAGCAGCCAAGATCGGGAGTACGAGCAGTACTTC. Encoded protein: CASSQDREYEQYF.

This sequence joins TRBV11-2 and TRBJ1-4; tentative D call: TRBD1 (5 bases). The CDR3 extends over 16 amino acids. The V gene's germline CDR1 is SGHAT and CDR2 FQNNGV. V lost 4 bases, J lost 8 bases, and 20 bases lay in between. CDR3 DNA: TGTGCCAGCAGCTGGACCATGGGGGGAGGCACAGAAAAACTGTTTTTT. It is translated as CASSWTMGGGTEKLFF.

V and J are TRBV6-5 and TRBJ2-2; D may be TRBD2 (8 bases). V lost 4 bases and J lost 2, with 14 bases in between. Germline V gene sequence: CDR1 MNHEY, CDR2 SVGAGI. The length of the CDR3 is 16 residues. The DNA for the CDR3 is TGTGCCAGCAGTTTAGCGGGACAGCCAAACACCGGGGAGCTGTTTTTT. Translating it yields CASSLAGQPNTGELFF.

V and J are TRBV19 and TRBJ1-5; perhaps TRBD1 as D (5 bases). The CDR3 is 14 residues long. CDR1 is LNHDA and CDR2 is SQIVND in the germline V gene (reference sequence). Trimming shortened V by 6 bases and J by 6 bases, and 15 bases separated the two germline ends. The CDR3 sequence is CASSGTPGGQPQHF. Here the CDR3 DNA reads TGTGCCAGTAGCGGGACTCCGGGGGGTCAGCCCCAGCATTTT.

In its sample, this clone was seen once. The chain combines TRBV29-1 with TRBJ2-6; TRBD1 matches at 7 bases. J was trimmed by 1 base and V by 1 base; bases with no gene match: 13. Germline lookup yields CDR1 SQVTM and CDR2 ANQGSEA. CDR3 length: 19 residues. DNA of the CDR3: TGCAGCGTTGAAGGTTCTCGACAGGGTTCGATTTCTGGGGCCAACGTCCTGACTTTC. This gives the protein CSVEGSRQGSISGANVLTF.

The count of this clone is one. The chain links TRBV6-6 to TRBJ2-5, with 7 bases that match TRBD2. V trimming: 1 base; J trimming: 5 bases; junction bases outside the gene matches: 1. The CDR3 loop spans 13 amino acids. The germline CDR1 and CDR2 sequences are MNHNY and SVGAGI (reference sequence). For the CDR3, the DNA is TGTGCCAGCAGTTACTTGGGAGGGGAGACCCAGTACTTC. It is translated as CASSYLGGETQYF.

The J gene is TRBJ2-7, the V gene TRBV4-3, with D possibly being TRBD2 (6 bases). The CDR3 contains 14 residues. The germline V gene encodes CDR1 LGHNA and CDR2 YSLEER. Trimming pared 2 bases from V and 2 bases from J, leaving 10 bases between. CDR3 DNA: TGCGCCAGCAGCCAAAAGGAGGGACCCTACGAGCAGTACTTC. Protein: CASSQKEGPYEQYF.

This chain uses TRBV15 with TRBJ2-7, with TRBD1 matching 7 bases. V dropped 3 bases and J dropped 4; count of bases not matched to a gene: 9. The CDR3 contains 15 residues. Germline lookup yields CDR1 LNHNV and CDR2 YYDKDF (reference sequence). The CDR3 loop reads CATSRRDSGLYEQYF. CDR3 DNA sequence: TGTGCCACCAGCAGGAGGGACAGTGGCCTTTACGAGCAGTACTTC.

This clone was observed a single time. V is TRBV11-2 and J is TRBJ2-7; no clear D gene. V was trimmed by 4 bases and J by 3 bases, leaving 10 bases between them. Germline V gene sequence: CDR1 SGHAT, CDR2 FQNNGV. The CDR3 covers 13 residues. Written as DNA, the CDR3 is TGTGCCAGCAGCTCCCCCACCGGCTACGAGCAGTACTTC. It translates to CASSSPTGYEQYF.

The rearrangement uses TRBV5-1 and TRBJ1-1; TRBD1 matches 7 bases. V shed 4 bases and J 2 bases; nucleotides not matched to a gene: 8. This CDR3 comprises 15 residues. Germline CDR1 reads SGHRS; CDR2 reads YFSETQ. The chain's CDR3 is CASSVDRYVNTEAFF. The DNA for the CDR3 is TGCGCCAGCAGCGTGGACAGGTACGTTAACACTGAAGCTTTCTTT.

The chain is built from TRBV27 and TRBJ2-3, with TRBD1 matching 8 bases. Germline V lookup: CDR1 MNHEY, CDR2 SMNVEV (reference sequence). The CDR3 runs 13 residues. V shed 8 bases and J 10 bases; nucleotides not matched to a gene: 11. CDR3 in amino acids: CASQTGVHYPQYF. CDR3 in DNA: TGTGCCAGCCAGACAGGGGTGCATTATCCGCAGTATTTT.

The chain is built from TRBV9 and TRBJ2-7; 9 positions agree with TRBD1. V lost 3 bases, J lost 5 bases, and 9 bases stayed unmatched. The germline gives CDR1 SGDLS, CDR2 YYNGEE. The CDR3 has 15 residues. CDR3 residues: CASSARDREGDEQYF. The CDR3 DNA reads TGTGCCAGCAGCGCCCGGGACAGGGAAGGCGACGAGCAGTACTTC.